These T cell receptor beta chains were read from a single sample in a study of blood T cell repertoires in COVID-19. Sequenced by immunoSEQ multiplex PCR; TCRdb stores in-frame clones only, minus some. The sample includes some 240,000 clones, approximately 78% seen only once; the top ten take roughly an eighth. The sample was peripheral blood. The source is a woman aged 55-70 years with active or convalescent COVID-19. CDR3s include the opening cysteine and the closing phenylalanine or tryptophan. D genes are given only for firm matches. Clone size appears in some rows only: once, few, many, or a class for an expanded clone.

v_gene,len,abundance,j_gene,d_gene,CDR3aa,CDR3nt
TRBV5-1,13,-,TRBJ2-7,TRBD1,CASAGTGPYEQYF,TGCGCCAGTGCCGGGACAGGACCCTACGAGCAGTACTTC
TRBV5-1,14,-,TRBJ1-1,-,CASTSGGLETEAFF,TGCGCCAGCACCTCGGGGGGCTTGGAGACTGAAGCTTTCTTT
TRBV6-5,14,-,TRBJ2-5,-,CASRGTGHPGDQYF,TGTGCCAGCAGGGGGACGGGACACCCAGGAGACCAGTACTTC
TRBV15,14,-,TRBJ2-1,TRBD2,CATSSIGGNNEQFF,TGTGCCACCAGCAGCATCGGGGGGAACAATGAGCAGTTCTTC
TRBV3-1/TRBV3-2,14,-,TRBJ1-2,-,CASSQEAGNDGYTF,TGTGCCAGCAGCCAAGAGGCAGGCAATGATGGCTACACCTTC
TRBV19,13,-,TRBJ1-1,-,CASSIQYPTEAFF,TGTGCCAGTAGTATTCAGTATCCCACTGAAGCTTTCTTT
TRBV5-8,15,-,TRBJ1-2,-,CASSLWGRDTYGYTF,TGTGCCAGCAGCTTGTGGGGCAGGGATACTTATGGCTACACCTTC
TRBV30,16,-,TRBJ2-6,-,CAWSPPGVSGANVLTF,TGTGCCTGGAGTCCCCCGGGGGTGTCCGGGGCCAACGTCCTGACTTTC
TRBV6-2/TRBV6-3,19,-,TRBJ2-4,-,CASSYHRPTRTLAKNIQYF,TGTGCCAGCAGTTATCACAGACCAACACGAACCCTAGCCAAAAACATTCAGTACTTC
TRBV6-5,14,once,TRBJ1-1,TRBD1,CASRTGQEDTEAFF,TGTGCCAGCAGGACCGGACAGGAAGACACTGAAGCTTTCTTT
TRBV19,16,-,TRBJ1-5,-,CASSIGAGRSNQPQHF,TGTGCCAGTAGTATAGGGGCAGGGAGGAGCAATCAGCCCCAGCATTTT
TRBV29-1,13,-,TRBJ2-2,-,CSVVTLLHGELFF,TGCAGCGTTGTTACCCTCTTACACGGGGAGCTGTTTTTT
TRBV6-5,13,-,TRBJ2-3,TRBD2,CASFSGATDTQYF,TGTGCCAGCTTTAGCGGGGCCACAGATACGCAGTATTTT
TRBV30,14,-,TRBJ2-5,TRBD1,CAWSVGLAGGGQYF,TGTGCCTGGAGTGTAGGGTTGGCAGGGGGCGGGCAGTACTTC
TRBV6-5,14,-,TRBJ1-1,-,CASTPGGGRTEAFF,TGTGCCAGCACTCCCGGAGGAGGCCGCACTGAAGCTTTCTTT